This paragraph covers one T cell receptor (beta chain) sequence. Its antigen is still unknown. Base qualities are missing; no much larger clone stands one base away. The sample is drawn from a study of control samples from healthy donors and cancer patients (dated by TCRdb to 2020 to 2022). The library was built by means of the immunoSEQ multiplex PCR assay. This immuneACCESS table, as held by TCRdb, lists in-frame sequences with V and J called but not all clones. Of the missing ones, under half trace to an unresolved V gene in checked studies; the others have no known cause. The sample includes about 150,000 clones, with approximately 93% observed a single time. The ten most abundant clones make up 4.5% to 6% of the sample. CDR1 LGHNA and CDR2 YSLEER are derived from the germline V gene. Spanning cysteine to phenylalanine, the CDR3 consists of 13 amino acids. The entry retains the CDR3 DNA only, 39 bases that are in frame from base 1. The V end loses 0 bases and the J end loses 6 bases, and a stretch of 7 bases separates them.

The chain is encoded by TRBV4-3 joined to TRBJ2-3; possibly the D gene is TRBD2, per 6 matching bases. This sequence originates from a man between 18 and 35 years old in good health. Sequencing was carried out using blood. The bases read TGCGCCAGCAGCCAAGATGGGAGGGATACGCAGTATTTT. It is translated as CASSQDGRDTQYF.